The clone carrying this TCR beta chain appeared a few times. The germline gives CDR1 SGHTA, CDR2 FQGNSA. Trimming pared 5 bases from V and 8 bases from J, leaving 18 bases between. This CDR3 has 15 residues. The data derive from a study of blood T cells in healthy people across ages. A sample-barcoded 5' primer and a J-beta primer mix were used in a second PCR of roughly 7 to 11 cycles. MiXCR, applied by TCRdb to the 5' RACE reads, yields one record per CDR3 protein. The data show some 1.8 million distinct CDR3 sequences, 39% seen once. The chain employs TRBV7-2 and TRBJ1-4; D perhaps matches TRBD1 (6 bases). Sequenced material: blood. This clonotype was obtained from a human donor in good health. The CDR3: CASSRGHRPVEKLFF. The CDR3 DNA reads TGTGCCAGCAGCCGGGGGCACAGGCCCGTAGAAAAACTGTTTTTT.